A selection of T cell receptor beta chains follows, all from one sample in a study of cytomegalovirus exposure and HLA in healthy donors. Sequencing was performed with immunoSEQ multiplex PCR; in TCRdb, only in-frame clones are kept and a portion is missing. The sample yields under 200,000 clones, 80% to 90% seen once. Sequencing used PBMCs. The source is a woman aged 18 to 35 in good health and CMV-seronegative. Each CDR3 is given with its conserved first and last residue.

TRBV5-6,CASSLFLAGGPYEQYF
TRBV10-2,CASRQANEKLFF
TRBV27,CASSDAAGSGNPIYF
TRBV28,CASRVAGGQSYEQYF
TRBV21-1,CASSSRQGHEKLFF
TRBV23-1,CASSQRGQLGYEQYF
TRBV6-5,CASSYSPGFQYEQYF
TRBV6-6,CASGGNQPQHF
TRBV19,CASSLRLAGEFKNEQFF
TRBV10-3,CAISLFGTSEDEQFF
TRBV7-9,CASSPPGHLTGELFF
TRBV28,CASSSRSGGNEQYF
TRBV6-1,CASSLSRGDTQYF
TRBV7-8,CASRSTRPTFTDTQYF
TRBV18,CASSPAGGFTEQYF
TRBV10-3,CAISESLGEETQYF
TRBV18,CASSPPTGSYEQYF
TRBV9,CASSARRGEGNYGYTF
TRBV28,CASRAGNTEAFF
TRBV5-1,CASTVSGGTYEQYF
TRBV7-9,CASSLTWGTKAGELFF
TRBV5-6,CASSLVDRVNEKLFF
TRBV7-3,CASSLSQGPYEQYF
TRBV7-8,CASSSKIAGGVSNEQFF
TRBV4-1,CASSYGGTENYGYTF
TRBV7-9,CASSRAGTINEKLFF
TRBV4-1,CASSQAPGGWGREQYF
TRBV9,CASSLRLGGGGGTGELFF
TRBV27,CASSPRRESGRYGYTF
TRBV28,CASSSQITVLNQPQHF